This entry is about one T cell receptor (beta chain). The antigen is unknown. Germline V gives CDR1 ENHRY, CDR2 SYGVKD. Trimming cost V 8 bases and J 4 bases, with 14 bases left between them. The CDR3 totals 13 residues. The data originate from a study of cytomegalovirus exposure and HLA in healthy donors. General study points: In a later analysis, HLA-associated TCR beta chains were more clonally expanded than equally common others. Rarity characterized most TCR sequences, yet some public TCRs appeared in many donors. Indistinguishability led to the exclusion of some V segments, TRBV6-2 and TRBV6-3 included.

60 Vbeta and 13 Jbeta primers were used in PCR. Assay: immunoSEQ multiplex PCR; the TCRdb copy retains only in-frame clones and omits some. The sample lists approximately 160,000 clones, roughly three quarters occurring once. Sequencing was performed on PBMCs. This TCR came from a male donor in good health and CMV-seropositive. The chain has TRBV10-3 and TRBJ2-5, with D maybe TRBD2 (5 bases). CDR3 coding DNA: TGTGCCATCGGTAGCGAGCCCTCAGAGACCCAGTACTTC. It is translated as CAIGSEPSETQYF.